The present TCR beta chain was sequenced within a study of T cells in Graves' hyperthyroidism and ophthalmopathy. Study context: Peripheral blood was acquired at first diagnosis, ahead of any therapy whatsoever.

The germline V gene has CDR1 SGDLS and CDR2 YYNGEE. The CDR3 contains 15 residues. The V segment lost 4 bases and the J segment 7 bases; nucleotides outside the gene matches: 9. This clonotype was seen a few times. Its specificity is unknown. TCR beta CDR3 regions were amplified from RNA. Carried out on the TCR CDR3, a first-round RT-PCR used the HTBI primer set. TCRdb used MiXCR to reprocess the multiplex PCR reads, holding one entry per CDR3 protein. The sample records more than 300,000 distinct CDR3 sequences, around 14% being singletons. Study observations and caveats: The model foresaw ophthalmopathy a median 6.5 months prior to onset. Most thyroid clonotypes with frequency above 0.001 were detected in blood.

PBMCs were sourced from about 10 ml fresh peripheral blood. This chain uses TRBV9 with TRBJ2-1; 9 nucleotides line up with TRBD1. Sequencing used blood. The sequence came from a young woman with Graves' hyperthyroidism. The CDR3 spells CASSSPQGARNEQFF. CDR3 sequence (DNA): TGTGCCAGCAGCTCGCCACAGGGGGCGCGGAATGAGCAGTTCTTC.